Below, one T cell receptor (beta chain) is given with its context. The sample is drawn from a study of regulatory T cells in long-lasting Graves disease. Time point noted: newly diagnosed GD, antithyroid drugs for less than 3 months. Extracted PBMC RNA gave rise to the TCR library. Peripheral blood, approximately 9 milliliters of it, was drawn into EDTA tubes. Between the trimmed V and J ends, which lost 6 bases and 0 bases, there was a span of 27 bases. Germline CDR1 MRHNA, CDR2 SNTAGT. CDR3 length: 19 residues. Arm-PCR of CDR3 regions with iRepertoire HTBI primers generated TCR beta libraries. TCRdb redid the calling of the multiplex PCR reads with MiXCR, one entry per CDR3 protein. Of 560,000 or so distinct CDR3 sequences detected, about 16% appear once; the ten largest clones hold about 12%. Another study also made use of these data, one on T cells in Graves' hyperthyroidism and ophthalmopathy. That study reports: The HTBI set primed first-round TCR CDR3 RT-PCR.

Sequencing was performed on peripheral blood mononuclear cells (PBMCs), taken at new diagnosis, from a patient treated with antithyroid drugs. The source of this sequence is a man aged 18 to 29 with Graves disease. This chain joins TRBV6-4 and TRBJ2-7; either TRBD1 or TRBD2 may supply D (5 bases each). This chain's CDR3 is CASRYGHPKSLGSSYEQYF. DNA of the CDR3: TGTGCCAGCAGATACGGACACCCTAAGTCCCTAGGGAGCTCCTACGAGCAGTACTTC.